This TCR beta chain was recorded in a study of post-analysis software for immune sequencing data. General study findings and limits: The study found significantly lower normalized Chao1 diversity in multiple sclerosis patients than in controls. TRBV5-6, TRBV5-1 and TRBV20-1 were among four or five TRBV segments more frequent in patients than controls.

CDR3 size: 14 residues. Germline CDR1 is SGHRS and CDR2 is YFSETQ. J gave up 5 bases and V 4 bases, and 7 bases lay outside the gene matches. About this clonotype itself: Its antigen is still unknown.

cDNA libraries of TCR beta carried unique molecular identifiers. Using its own MiXCR run on the PCR reads, TCRdb lists one record per CDR3 protein. This sample carries 600,000 to 750,000 distinct CDR3 sequences, 59% of them seen once, and the ten largest clones take around 11%. V and J are TRBV5-1 and TRBJ2-5, with 8 bases that match TRBD1. The clonotype was recovered from a girl under 10 years old with multiple sclerosis. The sample consisted of blood. CDR3 in amino acids: CASSPGQGTETQYF. The DNA of the CDR3 is TGCGCCAGCAGCCCTGGACAGGGAACGGAGACCCAGTACTTC.